A selection of T cell receptor beta chains follows, all from one sample in a study of cytomegalovirus exposure and HLA in healthy donors. Assay: immunoSEQ multiplex PCR; the TCRdb copy retains only in-frame clones and omits some. The table records about 190,000 clones, 81% of them present only once. Sequencing was carried out using PBMCs. These receptors all come from a man between 45 and 60 years old in good health and CMV-seronegative. The CDR3 runs from the conserved cysteine through the conserved F or W. A D gene is named only where the DNA matches it firmly. Clone size is not always given. Where it is, it says once, few, many or a class for expanded clones.

DNA: TGTGCCAGCAGATCGGACAGTTACGGTCCCTATGGCTACACCTTC
CDR3: CASRSDSYGPYGYTF
D: NA
length: 15
V: TRBV6-5
J: TRBJ1-2
size: NA

DNA: TGCAGCGCCCGGACAGAAGGCAATGAGCAGTTCTTC
CDR3: CSARTEGNEQFF
D: NA
length: 12
V: TRBV29-1
J: TRBJ2-1
size: NA

DNA: TGTGCCAGCAGCTCTCTGGCGGGGTGGGAGCCAATTGAAGCTTTCTTT
CDR3: CASSSLAGWEPIEAFF
D: NA
length: 16
V: TRBV11-1
J: TRBJ1-1
size: NA

DNA: TGTGCCAGCAGCTTAGCTGCGGGGGGCTTGCCTGAAGCTTTCTTT
CDR3: CASSLAAGGLPEAFF
D: NA
length: 15
V: TRBV7-9
J: TRBJ1-1
size: NA

DNA: TGTGCCAGCACAGGGACTATAAATGAGCAGTTCTTC
CDR3: CASTGTINEQFF
D: NA
length: 12
V: TRBV18
J: TRBJ2-1
size: NA

DNA: TGCGCCAGCAGCCAAGACCCGGCAGGGGCGAGCACAGATACGCAGTATTTT
CDR3: CASSQDPAGASTDTQYF
D: NA
length: 17
V: TRBV4-3
J: TRBJ2-3
size: few

DNA: TGCGCCAGCAGCTTGGGACTGTACAACACCGGGGAGCTGTTTTTT
CDR3: CASSLGLYNTGELFF
D: NA
length: 15
V: TRBV5-1
J: TRBJ2-2
size: NA

DNA: TGTGCCAGCTGGGGCCTCGGTGGCTACACCTTC
CDR3: CASWGLGGYTF
D: NA
length: 11
V: TRBV9
J: TRBJ1-2
size: few

DNA: TGCGCCAGCAGTGCCGAGGAGGGGTTGGGGACAACTAATGAAAAACTGTTTTTT
CDR3: CASSAEEGLGTTNEKLFF
D: NA
length: 18
V: TRBV10-1
J: TRBJ1-4
size: NA

DNA: TGTGCCATCAGTGAGTCCCTAGCGAACACCGGGGAGCTGTTTTTT
CDR3: CAISESLANTGELFF
D: NA
length: 15
V: TRBV10-3
J: TRBJ2-2
size: NA

DNA: TGTGCCAGCGGACGGGGGGGCTTAAGCTCTGGAAACACCATATATTTT
CDR3: CASGRGGLSSGNTIYF
D: NA
length: 16
V: TRBV2
J: TRBJ1-3
size: NA

DNA: TGTGCCAGCAGCTTCCTCGACATAAACACTGAAGCTTTCTTT
CDR3: CASSFLDINTEAFF
D: NA
length: 14
V: TRBV7-6
J: TRBJ1-1
size: NA

DNA: TGTGCCAGCAGGCCAGCGGGGGGGCCGAATGAGCAGTTCTTC
CDR3: CASRPAGGPNEQFF
D: TRBD2
length: 14
V: TRBV7-2
J: TRBJ2-1
size: once

DNA: TGTGCCAGCAGCGTTAGTGGAAACACCATATATTTT
CDR3: CASSVSGNTIYF
D: NA
length: 12
V: TRBV7-3
J: TRBJ1-3
size: NA

DNA: TGTGCCAGCAGCCTCGGGGGGGCATCCTACAATGAGCAGTTCTTC
CDR3: CASSLGGASYNEQFF
D: TRBD2
length: 15
V: TRBV7-3
J: TRBJ2-1
size: NA

DNA: TGTGCCAGCAGCAAACTAGCGGGGGGTTACACCGGGGAGCTGTTTTTT
CDR3: CASSKLAGGYTGELFF
D: TRBD2
length: 16
V: TRBV9
J: TRBJ2-2
size: NA

DNA: TGCGCCAGCAGCCCAGGACTCCCGGGGGTTCCAGATACGCAGTATTTT
CDR3: CASSPGLPGVPDTQYF
D: NA
length: 16
V: TRBV5-1
J: TRBJ2-3
size: NA

DNA: TGTGCCAGCAGCTTACTACAGGGGCTCTTCAATCAGCCCCAGCATTTT
CDR3: CASSLLQGLFNQPQHF
D: TRBD1
length: 16
V: TRBV11-3
J: TRBJ1-5
size: NA

DNA: TGTGCCAGCAGCCCAACAGGGGTCGTAGACGAGCAGTACTTC
CDR3: CASSPTGVVDEQYF
D: TRBD1
length: 14
V: TRBV9
J: TRBJ2-7
size: NA

DNA: TGTGCTAGTGGTTTGGTTAGGGGCCACGAAGCTTTCTTT
CDR3: CASGLVRGHEAFF
D: NA
length: 13
V: TRBV12-5
J: TRBJ1-1
size: NA

DNA: TGTGCCAGCAGCTACGGACAGGGCTACGAGCAGTACTTC
CDR3: CASSYGQGYEQYF
D: TRBD1
length: 13
V: TRBV5-6
J: TRBJ2-7
size: NA

DNA: TGTGCCAGCAGTAGACAGGGGGCGGGGGAGCAGTACTTC
CDR3: CASSRQGAGEQYF
D: TRBD1
length: 13
V: TRBV2
J: TRBJ2-7
size: NA

DNA: TGTGCCAGCAGTGCTGGACAGGGATCAAATCAGCCCCAGCATTTT
CDR3: CASSAGQGSNQPQHF
D: TRBD1
length: 15
V: TRBV6-1
J: TRBJ1-5
size: NA

DNA: TGCGCCAGCAGTGATTCAGGGGTAGCACCCCTCCACTTT
CDR3: CASSDSGVAPLHF
D: NA
length: 13
V: TRBV10-2
J: TRBJ1-6
size: NA

DNA: TGTGCCAGCAGCCAAGAAGGCACTAGCGGGGGGCAAGAGACCCAGTACTTC
CDR3: CASSQEGTSGGQETQYF
D: TRBD2
length: 17
V: TRBV4-2
J: TRBJ2-5
size: once

DNA: TGTGCCAGCAGTCAAGATGCAGGGGTGGGCTATAATTCACCCCTCCACTTT
CDR3: CASSQDAGVGYNSPLHF
D: NA
length: 17
V: TRBV14
J: TRBJ1-6
size: NA

DNA: TGTGCCATCAGTGAGTCGGACCCCCGGGGGGCAGGTGAAAAACTGTTTTTT
CDR3: CAISESDPRGAGEKLFF
D: NA
length: 17
V: TRBV10-3
J: TRBJ1-4
size: NA

DNA: TGTGCCAGCAGTTATTCCATCGGGCAGCCCCAGCATTTT
CDR3: CASSYSIGQPQHF
D: NA
length: 13
V: TRBV27
J: TRBJ1-5
size: NA

DNA: TGTGCCAGCAGTAGCTTCGCAAAAAATCAGCCCCAGCATTTT
CDR3: CASSSFAKNQPQHF
D: NA
length: 14
V: TRBV6-1
J: TRBJ1-5
size: NA

DNA: TGTGCTAGTGCCCCTCAGCGGGGGGGGGAGACCCAGTACTTC
CDR3: CASAPQRGGETQYF
D: TRBD2
length: 14
V: TRBV12-5
J: TRBJ2-5
size: NA

DNA: TGTGCCAGCAGAACGGGGACAGATTATGGCTACACCTTC
CDR3: CASRTGTDYGYTF
D: TRBD1
length: 13
V: TRBV27
J: TRBJ1-2
size: NA

DNA: TGTGCCAGCGGGGGAACAGGGGAAGCTTTCTTT
CDR3: CASGGTGEAFF
D: NA
length: 11
V: TRBV6-5
J: TRBJ1-1
size: NA

DNA: TGTGCCACCAGCAGAGATCCTAGTGGGCAAGAGACCCAGTACTTC
CDR3: CATSRDPSGQETQYF
D: NA
length: 15
V: TRBV15
J: TRBJ2-5
size: NA

DNA: TGTGCCAGCAGCCGTAGCGGGGGCCCCACCGGGGAGCTGTTTTTT
CDR3: CASSRSGGPTGELFF
D: TRBD2
length: 15
V: TRBV7-8
J: TRBJ2-2
size: NA

DNA: TGCGCCAGCAGCCCGATGGGAGCCCACGGCTCCGGGGAGCTGTTTTTT
CDR3: CASSPMGAHGSGELFF
D: NA
length: 16
V: TRBV5-1
J: TRBJ2-2
size: few

DNA: TGTGCCAGCAGCTTAGGGGGCTTCATGAACACTGAAGCTTTCTTT
CDR3: CASSLGGFMNTEAFF
D: TRBD1
length: 15
V: TRBV5-4
J: TRBJ1-1
size: NA

DNA: TGCGCCAGCAGCCAAGATCGTACAGGGGATTTCGGAAACACCATATATTTT
CDR3: CASSQDRTGDFGNTIYF
D: TRBD1
length: 17
V: TRBV4-1
J: TRBJ1-3
size: NA

DNA: TGTGCCAGCAGCCAAGATTTACCCGGGACACGTTCCTACGAGCAGTACTTC
CDR3: CASSQDLPGTRSYEQYF
D: NA
length: 17
V: TRBV4-2
J: TRBJ2-7
size: NA

DNA: TGTGCCAGCAGCCCCTTCAGCGGGAGCTCCTACAATGAGCAGTTCTTC
CDR3: CASSPFSGSSYNEQFF
D: TRBD2
length: 16
V: TRBV9
J: TRBJ2-1
size: NA

DNA: TGTGCCAGCAGTACACAGGGGAATCAGCCCCAGCATTTT
CDR3: CASSTQGNQPQHF
D: TRBD1
length: 13
V: TRBV6-5
J: TRBJ1-5
size: NA

DNA: TGTGCCTGGAGTGTATCAGGTGGCAATCAGCCCCAGCATTTT
CDR3: CAWSVSGGNQPQHF
D: NA
length: 14
V: TRBV30
J: TRBJ1-5
size: NA

DNA: TGTGCCAGAAGCTCCGACACCGGGGAGCTGTTTTTT
CDR3: CARSSDTGELFF
D: NA
length: 12
V: TRBV5-3
J: TRBJ2-2
size: NA

DNA: TGTGCCAGCAGCTTAGACAGGGGGTACATTCAGTACTTC
CDR3: CASSLDRGYIQYF
D: TRBD1
length: 13
V: TRBV6-5
J: TRBJ2-4
size: NA

DNA: TGCGCCAGCAGCTTGGTAGGGCAGGGATCATTCGTTGATGAAAAACTGTTTTTT
CDR3: CASSLVGQGSFVDEKLFF
D: NA
length: 18
V: TRBV5-1
J: TRBJ1-4
size: NA

DNA: TGCGCCAGCAGCCCCCGACAGGCCTACGAGCAGTACTTC
CDR3: CASSPRQAYEQYF
D: NA
length: 13
V: TRBV4-1
J: TRBJ2-7
size: once

DNA: TGTGCCAGTACCGACGGAGGACAGGGAGGATCGAATGAGCAGTTCTTC
CDR3: CASTDGGQGGSNEQFF
D: TRBD1
length: 16
V: TRBV19
J: TRBJ2-1
size: once

DNA: TGCGCCAGCAGCCAGGGAGCTGGGCAGCCCCAGCATTTT
CDR3: CASSQGAGQPQHF
D: NA
length: 13
V: TRBV4-1
J: TRBJ1-5
size: NA

DNA: TGCGCCAGCAGACGTACAGGGGAGGCCGGGGAGCTGTTTTTT
CDR3: CASRRTGEAGELFF
D: NA
length: 14
V: TRBV5-1
J: TRBJ2-2
size: NA

DNA: TGTGCCAGCAGCCCCTTGTGGGGGACAAACAATGAGCAGTTCTTC
CDR3: CASSPLWGTNNEQFF
D: NA
length: 15
V: TRBV5-6
J: TRBJ2-1
size: NA

DNA: TGTGCCAGCAGCATAGACAGGGTCTCCTACAATGAGCAGTTCTTC
CDR3: CASSIDRVSYNEQFF
D: TRBD1
length: 15
V: TRBV11-2
J: TRBJ2-1
size: NA

DNA: TGTGCCAGCAGCTTAGGCCGTTTGGTAGATACCTTC
CDR3: CASSLGRLVDTF
D: NA
length: 12
V: TRBV13
J: TRBJ1-2
size: NA

DNA: TGTGCCAGCAGTGCCGGGACAGTTAGAGGTGAGCAGTTCTTC
CDR3: CASSAGTVRGEQFF
D: TRBD1
length: 14
V: TRBV6-1
J: TRBJ2-1
size: NA

DNA: TGTGCCAGCTCAATCGACAGGGGGCAAACTGAAGCTTTCTTT
CDR3: CASSIDRGQTEAFF
D: TRBD1
length: 14
V: TRBV18
J: TRBJ1-1
size: NA